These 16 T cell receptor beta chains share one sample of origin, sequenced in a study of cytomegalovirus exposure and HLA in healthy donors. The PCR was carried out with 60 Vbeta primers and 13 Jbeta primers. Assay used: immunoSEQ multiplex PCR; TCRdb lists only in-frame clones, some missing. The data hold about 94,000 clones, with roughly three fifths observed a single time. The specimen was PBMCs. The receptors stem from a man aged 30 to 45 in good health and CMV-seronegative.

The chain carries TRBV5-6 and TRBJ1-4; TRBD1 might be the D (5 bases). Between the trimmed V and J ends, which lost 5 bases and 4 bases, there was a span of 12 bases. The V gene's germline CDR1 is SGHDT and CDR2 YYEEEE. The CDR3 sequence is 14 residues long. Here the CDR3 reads CASSSGLINEKLFF. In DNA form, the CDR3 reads TGTGCCAGCAGTTCGGGACTGATTAATGAAAAACTGTTTTTT.

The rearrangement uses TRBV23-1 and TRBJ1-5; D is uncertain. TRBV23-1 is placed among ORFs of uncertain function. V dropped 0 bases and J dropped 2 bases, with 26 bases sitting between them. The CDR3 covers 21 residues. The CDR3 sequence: CASSQSRGRRDSESGNQPQHF. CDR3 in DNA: TGCGCCAGCAGTCAATCCCGCGGGAGGAGGGATTCTGAGAGTGGCAATCAGCCCCAGCATTTT.

The CDR3 reads CASSSSGTGTDTQYF. The CDR3 region has the DNA TGCGCCAGCAGCTCGAGCGGGACGGGCACAGATACGCAGTATTTT. This chain uses TRBV5-1 with TRBJ2-3; 7 nucleotides align to TRBD2. Germline V gene data show CDR1 as SGHRS and CDR2 as YFSETQ. This CDR3 spans 15 amino acids. J lost 1 base, V lost 3 bases, and 5 bases had no gene match.

CDR3 DNA sequence: TGTGCCAGCTGGACAGGTGCACTCTCTAACTATGGCTACACCTTC. Its protein product is CASWTGALSNYGYTF. This rearrangement joins TRBV28 to TRBJ1-2; 7 bases agree with TRBD1. Germline CDR1 and CDR2: MDHEN and SYDVKM. The CDR3 is 15 amino acids. After removal of 8 bases from V and 0 bases from J, the junction contained 9 bases not matched to a gene.

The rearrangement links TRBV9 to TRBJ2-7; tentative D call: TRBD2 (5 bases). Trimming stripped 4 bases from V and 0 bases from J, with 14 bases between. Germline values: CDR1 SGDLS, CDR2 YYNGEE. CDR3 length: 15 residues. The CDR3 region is CASSPHGVSSYEQYF. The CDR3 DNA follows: TGTGCCAGCAGCCCCCACGGGGTCTCCTCCTACGAGCAGTACTTC. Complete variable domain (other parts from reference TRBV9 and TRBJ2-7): DSGVTQTPKHLITATGQRVTLRCSPRSGDLSVYWYQQSLDQGLQFLIQYYNGEERAKGNILERFSAQQFPDLHSELNLSSLELGDSALYFCASSPHGVSSYEQYFGPGTRLTVT.

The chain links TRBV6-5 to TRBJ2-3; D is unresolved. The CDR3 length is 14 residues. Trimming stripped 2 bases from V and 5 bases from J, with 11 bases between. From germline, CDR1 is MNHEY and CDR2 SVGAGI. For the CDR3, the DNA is TGTGCCAGCAGTTACCGACGGCCGGGAGATACGCAGTATTTT. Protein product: CASSYRRPGDTQYF.

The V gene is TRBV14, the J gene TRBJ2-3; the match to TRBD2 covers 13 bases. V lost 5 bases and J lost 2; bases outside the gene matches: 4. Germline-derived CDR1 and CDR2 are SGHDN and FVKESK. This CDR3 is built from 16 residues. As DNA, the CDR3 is TGTGCCAGCAGCGGACTAGCGGGGGTCGACACAGATACGCAGTATTTT. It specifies CASSGLAGVDTDTQYF.

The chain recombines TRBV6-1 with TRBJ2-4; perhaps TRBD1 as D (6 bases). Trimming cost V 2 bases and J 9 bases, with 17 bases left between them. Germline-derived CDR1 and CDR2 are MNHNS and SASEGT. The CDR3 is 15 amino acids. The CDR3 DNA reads TGTGCCAGCAGTGAAAACGCAGGGGAGTACGGCATTCAGTACTTC. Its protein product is CASSENAGEYGIQYF.

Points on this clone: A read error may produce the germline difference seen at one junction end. In DNA form, the CDR3 reads TGTGCTAGCAGCTTAGGAGGGGGCTATAATACGCAGTATTTT. It encodes CASSLGGGYNTQYF. The rearrangement joins TRBV7-7 to TRBJ2-3; possibly TRBD1 for D (7 bases). Germline V lookup: CDR1 SSHAT, CDR2 FNYEAQ (reference sequence). This CDR3 has 14 residues.

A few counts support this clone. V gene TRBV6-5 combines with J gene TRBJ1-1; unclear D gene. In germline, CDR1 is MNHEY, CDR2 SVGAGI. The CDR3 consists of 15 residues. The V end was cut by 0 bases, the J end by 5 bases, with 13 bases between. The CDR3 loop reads CASSYSGEIRTEAFF. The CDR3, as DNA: TGTGCCAGCAGTTACTCCGGAGAGATTCGGACTGAAGCTTTCTTT.

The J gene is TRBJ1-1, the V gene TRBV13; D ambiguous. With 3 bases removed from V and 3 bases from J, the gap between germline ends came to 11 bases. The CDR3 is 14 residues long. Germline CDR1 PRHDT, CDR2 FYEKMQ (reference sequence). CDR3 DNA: TGTGCCAGCAGCTTTAGGAGGTCGGACACTGAAGCTTTCTTT. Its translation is CASSFRRSDTEAFF. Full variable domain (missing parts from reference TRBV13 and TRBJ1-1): AAGVIQSPRHLIKEKRETATLKCYPIPRHDTVYWYQQGPGQDPQFLISFYEKMQSDKGSIPDRFSAQQFSDYHSELNMSSLELGDSALYFCASSFRRSDTEAFFGQGTRLTVV.

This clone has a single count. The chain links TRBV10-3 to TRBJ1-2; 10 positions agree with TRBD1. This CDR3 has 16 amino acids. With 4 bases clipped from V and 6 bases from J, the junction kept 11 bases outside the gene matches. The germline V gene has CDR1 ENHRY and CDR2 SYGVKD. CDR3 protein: CAISGISEGTGDGYTF. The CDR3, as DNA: TGTGCCATCAGTGGAATCTCGGAAGGGACAGGGGATGGCTACACCTTC.

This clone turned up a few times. CDR3 sequence: CASSLGLSTGELFF. CDR3 bases: TGCGCCAGCAGCTTGGGACTATCAACCGGGGAGCTGTTTTTT. This chain links TRBV5-1 with TRBJ2-2, with D possibly being TRBD2 (5 bases). Germline CDR1 reads SGHRS; CDR2 reads YFSETQ. Trimming pared 0 bases from V and 5 bases from J, leaving 8 bases between. The CDR3 totals 14 residues.

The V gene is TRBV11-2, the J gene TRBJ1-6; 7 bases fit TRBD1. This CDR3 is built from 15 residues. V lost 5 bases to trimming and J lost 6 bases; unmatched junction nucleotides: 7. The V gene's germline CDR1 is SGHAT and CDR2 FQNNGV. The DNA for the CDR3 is TGTGCCAGCAGCCGGGGGACAGCCTTTAATTCACCCCTCCACTTT. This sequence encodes CASSRGTAFNSPLHF. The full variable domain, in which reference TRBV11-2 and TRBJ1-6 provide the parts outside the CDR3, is EAGVAQSPRYKIIEKRQSVAFWCNPISGHATLYWYQQILGQGPKLLIQFQNNGVVDDSQLPKDRFSAERLKGVDSTLKIQPAKLEDSAVYLCASSRGTAFNSPLHFGNGTRLTVT.

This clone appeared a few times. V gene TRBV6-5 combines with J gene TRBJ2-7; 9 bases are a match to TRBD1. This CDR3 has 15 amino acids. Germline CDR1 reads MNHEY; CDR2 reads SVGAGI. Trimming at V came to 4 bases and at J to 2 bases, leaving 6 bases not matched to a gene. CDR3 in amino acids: CASSWGTGLAYEQYF. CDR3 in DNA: TGTGCCAGCAGTTGGGGGACAGGGTTAGCCTACGAGCAGTACTTC.

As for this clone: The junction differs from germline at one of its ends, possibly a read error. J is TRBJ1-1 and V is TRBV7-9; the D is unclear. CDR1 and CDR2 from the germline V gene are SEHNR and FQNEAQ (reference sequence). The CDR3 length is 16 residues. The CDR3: CSSSSDGRGMNTEAFF. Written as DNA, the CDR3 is TGTTCCAGCAGCTCGGACGGGCGGGGAATGAACACTGAAGCTTTCTTT.